These 21 T cell receptor beta chains share one sample of origin, sequenced in a study of monozygotic twins with inflammatory bowel disease. TCRdb reprocessed the 5' RACE reads and reports one entry per CDR3 protein, with no DNA. The sample has more than 300,000 distinct CDR3 sequences; the top ten hold approximately 2.4%. Material: blood. The source is a human donor with ulcerative colitis or Crohn's disease, or a healthy co-twin of an affected twin (not recorded which).

The CDR3 spells CASSYSKGGSSNQPQHF. This rearrangement joins TRBV6-5 to TRBJ1-5; TCRdb's D call, TRBD1, is unchecked because there is no DNA. Germline lookup yields CDR1 MNHEY and CDR2 SVGAGI. The CDR3 contains 17 residues.

V and J are TRBV13 and TRBJ2-5. Germline V CDR1 and CDR2: PRHDT, FYEKMQ (reference sequence). The CDR3 consists of 15 residues. CDR3: CASSSRRAYQETQYF.

The chain couples TRBV7-9 to TRBJ2-7; TCRdb reports TRBD1, a call that lacks DNA to check it against. Per the germline V gene, CDR1 is SEHNR and CDR2 is FQNEAQ (reference sequence). The CDR3 has 14 amino acids. This CDR3 reads CASSSHSRGREQYF.

The chain carries TRBV7-2 and TRBJ1-2; with no DNA, the TCRdb D assignment of TRBD1 cannot be verified. The CDR3 consists of 15 residues. The germline V gene has CDR1 SGHTA and CDR2 FQGNSA. CDR3 in amino acids: CASSLGRDRDYGYTF.

The rearrangement uses TRBV25-1 and TRBJ1-4; checking the TCRdb D call of TRBD1 is not possible without DNA. Looked up from germline, CDR1 is MGHDK and CDR2 is SYGVNS. This CDR3 contains 15 residues. CDR3 in amino acids: CASSDTSGTNEKLFF.

The chain couples TRBV12-3 or TRBV12-4 to TRBJ1-3; TCRdb designates TRBD1, a call that cannot be tested without DNA. The CDR3 has 16 amino acids. CDR3 loop: CASSRTQGADGNTIYF.

This chain uses TRBV5-1 with TRBJ1-1; with no DNA, the TCRdb D assignment of TRBD1 cannot be verified. Germline-derived CDR1 and CDR2 are SGHRS and YFSETQ. This CDR3 contains 16 residues. CDR3 region: CASSLSRGGRNTEAFF.

The rearrangement joins TRBV20-1 to TRBJ2-3; lacking DNA, the TRBD2 call made by TCRdb goes unchecked. Germline CDR1 and CDR2: DFQATT and SNEGSKA (reference sequence). The CDR3 runs 17 residues. The chain's CDR3 is CSASYLGSGVRGDTQYF.

This chain joins TRBV20-1 and TRBJ2-5; the D call from TCRdb, TRBD1, cannot be confirmed without DNA. This CDR3 is 15 amino acids long. CDR1 is DFQATT, CDR2 SNEGSKA, per germline (reference sequence). This CDR3 reads CSARDYRGTGETQYF.

V is TRBV3-1 and J is TRBJ1-4. Germline CDR1 reads LGHDT; CDR2 reads YNNKEL (reference sequence). The CDR3 totals 14 residues. The CDR3 is CASSQAGEGQKLFF.

The rearrangement joins TRBV20-1 to TRBJ2-7. Germline lookup yields CDR1 DFQATT and CDR2 SNEGSKA (reference sequence). CDR3 size: 14 residues. The chain's CDR3 is CSARDRRKLYEQYF.

The V gene is TRBV14, the J gene TRBJ2-1; the D call of TRBD1 rests on TCRdb alone, since no DNA is present to check it. This CDR3 region has 18 residues. In germline, CDR1 is SGHDN, CDR2 FVKESK. CDR3 loop: CASSQDEGGGRSYNEQFF.

The chain uses TRBV12-3 or TRBV12-4 and TRBJ2-7; TCRdb gives TRBD1 as the D gene, but with no DNA this cannot be confirmed. The CDR3 consists of 14 residues. The chain's CDR3 is CASSLRGAFYEQYF.

The J gene is TRBJ1-1, the V gene TRBV12-3 or TRBV12-4. CDR3 length: 13 residues. This CDR3 is CASSSTSTTEAFF.

The chain recombines TRBV7-2 with TRBJ2-7; TCRdb outputs TRBD1, but without DNA this stays unchecked. The germline V gene has CDR1 SGHTA and CDR2 FQGNSA. This CDR3 contains 16 residues. CDR3 sequence: CASSLVLTVPLYEQYF.

The V and J genes are TRBV7-3 and TRBJ1-2. From germline, CDR1 is SGHTA and CDR2 FQGTGA. The CDR3 runs 13 residues. Here the CDR3 reads CASSPQQDYGYTF.

This chain uses TRBV5-1 with TRBJ2-2; with no DNA, the TCRdb D assignment of TRBD1 cannot be verified. This CDR3 comprises 15 residues. Germline-derived CDR1 and CDR2 are SGHRS and YFSETQ. This CDR3 reads CASSSGGVSSGELFF.

This sequence joins TRBV6-1 and TRBJ1-2; TCRdb calls TRBD1, which cannot be checked without DNA. Germline CDR1 and CDR2: MNHNS and SASEGT. This CDR3 has 11 amino acids. Here the CDR3 reads CASARAYGYTF.

This sequence joins TRBV5-1 and TRBJ2-5; TCRdb designates TRBD1, a call that cannot be tested without DNA. Germline lookup yields CDR1 SGHRS and CDR2 YFSETQ. The CDR3 has 13 amino acids. CDR3 region: CASSWTVGETQYF.

The chain uses TRBV7-8 and TRBJ2-1. The CDR3 spans 12 residues. Germline V gives CDR1 SGHVS, CDR2 FQNEAQ. CDR3 residues: CASNADYNDQFF.

The chain links TRBV5-1 to TRBJ1-1; absent DNA, TCRdb's TRBD1 call cannot be checked. The CDR3 runs to 16 residues. CDR1 is SGHRS and CDR2 is YFSETQ in the germline V gene. CDR3 sequence reads: CASSFSGGPTVNEAFF. Drawing the rest from reference TRBV5-1 and TRBJ1-1, the complete variable domain is KAGVTQTPRYLIKTRGQQVTLSCSPISGHRSVSWYQQTPGQGLQFLFEYFSETQRNKGNFPGRFSGRQFSNSRSEMNVSTLELGDSALYLCASSFSGGPTVNEAFFGQGTRLTVV.